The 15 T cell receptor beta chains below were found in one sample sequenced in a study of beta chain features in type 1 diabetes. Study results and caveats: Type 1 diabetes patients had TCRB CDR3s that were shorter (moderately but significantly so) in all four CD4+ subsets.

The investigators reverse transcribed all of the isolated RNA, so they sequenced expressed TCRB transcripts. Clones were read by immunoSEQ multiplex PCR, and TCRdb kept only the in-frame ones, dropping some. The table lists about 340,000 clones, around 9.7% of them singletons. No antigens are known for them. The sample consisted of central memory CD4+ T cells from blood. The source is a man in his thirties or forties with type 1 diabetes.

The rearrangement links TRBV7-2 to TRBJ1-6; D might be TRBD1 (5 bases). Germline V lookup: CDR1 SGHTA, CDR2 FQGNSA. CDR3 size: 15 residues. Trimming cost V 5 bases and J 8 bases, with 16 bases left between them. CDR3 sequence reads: CASSPQAGHYSPLHF. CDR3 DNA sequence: TGTGCCAGCAGCCCCCAGGCAGGACATTATTCACCCCTCCACTTT. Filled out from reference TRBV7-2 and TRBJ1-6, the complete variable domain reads GAGVSQSPSNKVTEKGKDVELRCDPISGHTALYWYRQSLGQGLEFLIYFQGNSAPDKSGLPSDRFSAERTGGSVSTLTIQRTQQEDSAVYLCASSPQAGHYSPLHFGNGTRLTVT.

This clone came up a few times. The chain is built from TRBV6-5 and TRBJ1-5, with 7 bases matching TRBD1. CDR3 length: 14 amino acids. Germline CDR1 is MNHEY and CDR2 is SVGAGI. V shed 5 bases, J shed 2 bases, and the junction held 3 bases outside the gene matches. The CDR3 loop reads CASSRQGRNQPQHF. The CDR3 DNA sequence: TGTGCCAGCAGTCGACAGGGTCGCAATCAGCCCCAGCATTTT.

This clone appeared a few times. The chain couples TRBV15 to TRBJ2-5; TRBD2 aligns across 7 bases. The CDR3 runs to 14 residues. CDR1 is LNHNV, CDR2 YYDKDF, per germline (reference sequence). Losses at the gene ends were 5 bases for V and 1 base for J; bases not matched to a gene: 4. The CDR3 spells CATSRGGTQETQYF. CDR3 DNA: TGTGCCACCAGCCGGGGAGGGACCCAAGAGACCCAGTACTTC. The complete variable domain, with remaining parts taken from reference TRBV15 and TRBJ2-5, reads DAMVIQNPRYQVTQFGKPVTLSCSQTLNHNVMYWYQQKSSQAPKLLFHYYDKDFNNEADTPDNFQSRRPNTSFCFLDIRSPGLGDTAMYLCATSRGGTQETQYFGPGTRLLVL.

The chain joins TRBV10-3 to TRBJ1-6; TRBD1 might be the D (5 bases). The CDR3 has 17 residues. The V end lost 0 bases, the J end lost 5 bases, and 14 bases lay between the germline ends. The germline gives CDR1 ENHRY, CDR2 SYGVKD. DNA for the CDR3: TGTGCCATCAGTGAGTCTAAAAGCGGGACTCATAATTCACCCCTCCACTTT. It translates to CAISESKSGTHNSPLHF.

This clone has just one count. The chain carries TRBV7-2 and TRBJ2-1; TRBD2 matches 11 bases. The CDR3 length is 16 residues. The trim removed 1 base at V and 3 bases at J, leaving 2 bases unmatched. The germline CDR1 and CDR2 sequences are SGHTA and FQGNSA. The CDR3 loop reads CASSLVSGGVYNEQFF. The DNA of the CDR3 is TGTGCCAGCAGCTTAGTTAGCGGGGGGGTCTACAATGAGCAGTTCTTC.

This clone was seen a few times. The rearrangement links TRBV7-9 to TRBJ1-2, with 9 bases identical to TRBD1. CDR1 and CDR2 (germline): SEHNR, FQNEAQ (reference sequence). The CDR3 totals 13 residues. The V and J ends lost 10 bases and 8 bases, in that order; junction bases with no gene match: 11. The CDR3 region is CAIGNRGRMGYTF. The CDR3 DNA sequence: TGTGCCATCGGAAACAGGGGGCGTATGGGCTACACCTTC.

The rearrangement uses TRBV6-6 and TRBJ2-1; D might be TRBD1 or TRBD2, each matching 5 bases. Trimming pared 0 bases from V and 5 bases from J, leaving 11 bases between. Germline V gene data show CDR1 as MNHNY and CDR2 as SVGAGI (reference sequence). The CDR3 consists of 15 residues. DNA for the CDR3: TGTGCCAGCAGTTACTCTTACCGAGGGGACAATGAGCAGTTCTTC. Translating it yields CASSYSYRGDNEQFF.

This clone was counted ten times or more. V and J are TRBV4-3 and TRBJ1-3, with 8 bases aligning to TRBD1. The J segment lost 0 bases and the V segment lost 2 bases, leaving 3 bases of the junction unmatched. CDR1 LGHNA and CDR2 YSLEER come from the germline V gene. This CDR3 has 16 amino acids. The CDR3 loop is CASSQMDRASGNTIYF. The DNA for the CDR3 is TGCGCCAGCAGCCAAATGGACAGGGCCTCTGGAAACACCATATATTTT.

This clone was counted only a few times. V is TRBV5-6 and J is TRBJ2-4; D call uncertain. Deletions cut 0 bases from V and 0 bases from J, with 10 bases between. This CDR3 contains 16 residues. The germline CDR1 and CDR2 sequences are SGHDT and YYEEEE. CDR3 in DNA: TGTGCCAGCAGCTTGGGGGCCGCACTAGCCAAAAACATTCAGTACTTC. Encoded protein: CASSLGAALAKNIQYF.

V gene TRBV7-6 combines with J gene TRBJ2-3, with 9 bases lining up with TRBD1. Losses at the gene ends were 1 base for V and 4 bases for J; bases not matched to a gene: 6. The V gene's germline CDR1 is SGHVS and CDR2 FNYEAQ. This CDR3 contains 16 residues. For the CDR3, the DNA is TGTGCCAGCAGCTTAGTCCAGGACAGGGGTGCAGATACGCAGTATTTT. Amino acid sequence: CASSLVQDRGADTQYF.

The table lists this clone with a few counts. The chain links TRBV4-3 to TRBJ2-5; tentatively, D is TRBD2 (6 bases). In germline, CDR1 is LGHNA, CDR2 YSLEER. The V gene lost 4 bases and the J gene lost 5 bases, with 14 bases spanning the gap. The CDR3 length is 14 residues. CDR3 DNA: TGCGCCAGCAGCCCCGGGGGTGTACGCGAGACCCAGTACTTC. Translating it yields CASSPGGVRETQYF.

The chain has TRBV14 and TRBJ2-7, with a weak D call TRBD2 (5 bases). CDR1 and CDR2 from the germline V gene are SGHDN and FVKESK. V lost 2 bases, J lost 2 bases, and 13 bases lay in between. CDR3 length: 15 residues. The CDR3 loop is CASSQSISGTYEQYF. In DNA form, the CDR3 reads TGTGCCAGCAGCCAAAGCATTTCGGGGACCTACGAGCAGTACTTC.

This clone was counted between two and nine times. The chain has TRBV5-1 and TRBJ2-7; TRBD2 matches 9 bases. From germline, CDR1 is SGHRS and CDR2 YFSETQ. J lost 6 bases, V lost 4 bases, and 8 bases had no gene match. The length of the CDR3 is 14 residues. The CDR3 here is CASSPLAGLGEQYF. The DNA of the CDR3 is TGCGCCAGCAGCCCCCTAGCGGGGTTGGGCGAGCAGTACTTC. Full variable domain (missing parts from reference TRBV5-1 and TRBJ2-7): KAGVTQTPRYLIKTRGQQVTLSCSPISGHRSVSWYQQTPGQGLQFLFEYFSETQRNKGNFPGRFSGRQFSNSRSEMNVSTLELGDSALYLCASSPLAGLGEQYFGPGTRLTVT.

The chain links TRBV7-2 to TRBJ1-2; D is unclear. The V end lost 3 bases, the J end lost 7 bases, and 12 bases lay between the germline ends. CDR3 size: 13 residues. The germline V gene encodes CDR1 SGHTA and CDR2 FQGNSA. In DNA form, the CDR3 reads TGTGCCAGCAGCTTGGGCCAGCTCGCTGGCTACACCTTC. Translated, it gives CASSLGQLAGYTF.

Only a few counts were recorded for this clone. The CDR3: CSVAKGSSQETQYF. DNA of the CDR3: TGCAGCGTTGCGAAGGGGTCCTCCCAAGAGACCCAGTACTTC. The chain links TRBV29-1 to TRBJ2-5, with D possibly matching TRBD1 (5 bases). V lost 4 bases to trimming and J lost 1 base, with 13 bases between them. The CDR3 contains 14 residues. CDR1 and CDR2 (germline): SQVTM, ANQGSEA.